The present TCR beta chain was sequenced within a study of cytomegalovirus exposure and HLA in healthy donors. Study results and caveats: It was reportedly the case that the classifier diagnosed cytomegalovirus status with high specificity and sensitivity. Across donors, most TCRs were seen rarely, yet some public ones were widespread. It was assumed in the presence/absence analyses that sequencing depth was roughly uniform across donors. For most subjects, TCR beta sequences were reported to predict HLA-A and HLA-B alleles with accuracy.

The study ran its PCR with 60 Vbeta and 13 Jbeta primers. The method was immunoSEQ multiplex PCR; TCRdb's version includes in-frame clones alone and lacks a portion of them. This repertoire shows approximately 170,000 clones, 75% found once; its top ten account for around 4.7%. Germline V gene sequence: CDR1 SGHRS, CDR2 YFSETQ. V gave up 9 bases and J gave up 4 bases, with 14 bases separating them. CDR3 size: 14 residues. A remark on this clone: The antigen remains unidentified.

The sequenced material came from PBMCs. The chain uses TRBV5-1 and TRBJ2-6; TRBD1 is a possible D gene (5 bases). The clonotype comes from a male donor in good health and CMV-seronegative. The CDR3 sequence is CATSDSSGANVLTF. The CDR3 DNA is TGCGCCACCTCTGACAGCTCCGGGGCCAACGTCCTGACTTTC.